The 9 T cell receptor beta chains given below trace back to one sample, sequenced in a study of T cell repertoires in cytomegalovirus infection. TCRdb re-analysed the reads in MiXCR, keeping a single row per CDR3 protein. Of about 900,000 distinct CDR3 sequences in the sample, less than 40% were seen once. No antigen is known for these receptors. The sample in question was cultured CD8+ T cells from PBMCs, obtained from culture after CMV antigen stimulation. The receptors stem from a human donor in good health (CMV status not recorded). Some clones in this sample may be carry-over from other donors' samples.

The chain combines TRBV27 with TRBJ2-5; D is undetermined. The germline V gene has CDR1 MNHEY and CDR2 SMNVEV (reference sequence). Deletions cut 2 bases from V and 4 bases from J, with 14 bases between. The CDR3 has 15 amino acids. CDR3 bases: TGTGCCAGCAGTTTAGTCTCTGGGGTGACAGAGACCCAGTACTTC. It codes for CASSLVSGVTETQYF.

This clonotype has more than one count but fewer than ten. The V call is TRBV5-4, the J call TRBJ2-7; D is unclear. Germline V gene sequence: CDR1 SGHNT, CDR2 YYREEE (reference sequence). Deletions cut 4 bases from V and 5 bases from J, with 10 bases between. This CDR3 has 12 amino acids. This CDR3 reads CASSGRLDEQYF. The CDR3 region has the DNA TGTGCCAGCAGCGGACGGCTGGACGAGCAGTACTTC.

This chain connects TRBV13 to TRBJ1-2, with D unclear. The V gene lost 5 bases and the J gene lost 8 bases, with 21 bases spanning the gap. The CDR3 totals 15 residues. The germline V gene encodes CDR1 PRHDT and CDR2 FYEKMQ (reference sequence). CDR3 coding DNA: TGTGCCAGCAGCACCCGGGCCCTCGGCCTTCGGGGCTACACCTTC. Protein: CASSTRALGLRGYTF.

This clonotype was detected many times. This CDR3 is CASSLGQGSEAFF. The CDR3 DNA follows: TGTGCCAGCAGTTTAGGCCAGGGATCAGAAGCTTTCTTT. This chain connects TRBV27 to TRBJ1-1; maybe TRBD1 (5 bases). V was shortened by 2 bases and J by 8 bases, with 12 bases between the two germline ends. The germline gives CDR1 MNHEY, CDR2 SMNVEV (reference sequence). The CDR3 sequence is 13 residues long.

The chain joins TRBV9 to TRBJ1-1, with 7 bases aligning to TRBD1. From germline, CDR1 is SGDLS and CDR2 YYNGEE. Unmatched junction bases numbered 7, after V lost 2 bases and J lost 0 bases. CDR3 length equals 16 residues. Here the CDR3 reads CASSVFDRVVNTEAFF. For the CDR3, the DNA is TGTGCCAGCAGCGTTTTCGACAGGGTAGTGAACACTGAAGCTTTCTTT.

CDR3 residues: CASSLVEGGNTEAFF. CDR3 nucleotides: TGTGCCAGCAGCTTAGTGGAGGGGGGGAACACTGAAGCTTTCTTT. This sequence joins TRBV7-6 and TRBJ1-1; tentative D call: TRBD1 (6 bases). The CDR3 loop spans 15 amino acids. Germline CDR1 SGHVS, CDR2 FNYEAQ. Trimming took off 1 base at V and 1 base at J, with 10 bases between the two ends.

The chain joins TRBV7-8 to TRBJ1-2; 8 nucleotides align to TRBD1. This CDR3 has 19 amino acids. In germline, CDR1 is SGHVS, CDR2 FQNEAQ. V gave up 3 bases and J gave up 4 bases; unmatched junction bases: 19. CDR3 sequence: CASSFLSGQAYPQSYGYTF. The CDR3 DNA is TGTGCCAGCAGCTTTCTCTCGGGACAGGCATACCCTCAGAGCTATGGCTACACCTTC.

A few counts support this clonotype. The V gene is TRBV6-1, the J gene TRBJ2-1; 11 bases are a match to TRBD2. V gave up 7 bases and J gave up 2 bases; unmatched junction bases: 4. The germline CDR1 and CDR2 sequences are MNHNS and SASEGT. This CDR3 region has 15 residues. The CDR3 DNA follows: TGTGCCAGCAAACTAGCGGGGGTAACCTACAATGAGCAGTTCTTC. Protein product: CASKLAGVTYNEQFF.

The chain recombines TRBV12-5 with TRBJ1-1, with no clear D. The V end was cut by 5 bases, the J end by 1 base, with 11 bases between. The CDR3 consists of 14 residues. In germline, CDR1 is LGHNT, CDR2 FRNRAP. The CDR3 region has the DNA TGTGCTAGTGGTCTAAAGTCCACGAACACTGAAGCTTTCTTT. This gives the protein CASGLKSTNTEAFF. The full variable domain, its missing parts supplied by reference TRBV12-5 and TRBJ1-1, is DARVTQTPRHKVTEMGQEVTMRCQPILGHNTVFWYRQTMMQGLELLAYFRNRAPLDDSGMPKDRFSAEMPDATLATLKIQPSEPRDSAVYFCASGLKSTNTEAFFGQGTRLTVV.